A selection of T cell receptor beta chains follows, all from one sample in a study of beta chain features in type 1 diabetes. TCRdb's table, derived via immunoSEQ multiplex PCR, lists solely in-frame clones and lacks some. The sample yields 150,000 or so clones, roughly 10% seen once. The material sequenced was central memory CD4+ T cells from blood. All receptors derive from a woman aged 40 to 50 in good health. CDR3s include the opening cysteine and the closing phenylalanine or tryptophan. The D gene is left open where the match is weak. A clone size is listed for some rows: how often the clone was seen (once, few, many), or a class if it is expanded.

>many|TRBJ2-7|TRBV6-4|.
TGTGCCAGCTATAACAAGACCCCGGGGGTAGGCGAGCAGTACTTC
CASYNKTPGVGEQYF
>few|TRBJ1-2|TRBV4-3|TRBD1
TGCGCCAGCAGCCAAGTGGCGACAGGGGATCGCTACACCTTC
CASSQVATGDRYTF
>.|TRBJ2-2|TRBV9|TRBD2
TGTGCCAGCAGCGGAGCCGGTCCGGGGGGTTCCTCCGCCGGGGAGCTGTTTTTT
CASSGAGPGGSSAGELFF
>.|TRBJ2-2|TRBV4-1|TRBD2
TGCGCCAGCAGCCCAGCGGGACTAGCGGACACCGGGGAGCTGTTTTTT
CASSPAGLADTGELFF
>.|TRBJ1-2|TRBV18|.
TGTGCCAGCTCACCAGACAACAGGGAATCATCCGGCTACACCTTC
CASSPDNRESSGYTF
>.|TRBJ2-5|TRBV2|.
TGTGCCAGCCGGCGGGGCCAAGAGACCCAGTACTTC
CASRRGQETQYF
>few|TRBJ2-1|TRBV5-1|TRBD1
TGCGCCAGCAGCTCGGCCGGGACAGGGAATGAGCAGTTCTTC
CASSSAGTGNEQFF
>.|TRBJ1-2|TRBV18|.
TGTGCCAGCTCACCACCCTCACATACGACAGGAAACTATGGCTACACCTTC
CASSPPSHTTGNYGYTF
>.|TRBJ2-5|TRBV19|.
TGTGCCAGTACTCCAGCGGGTTCTAAAGAGACCCAGTACTTC
CASTPAGSKETQYF
>few|TRBJ2-3|TRBV7-2|.
TGTGCCAGCAGCTTAGGGCGGGGACGCACAGATACGCAGTATTTT
CASSLGRGRTDTQYF
>.|TRBJ1-6|TRBV5-4|.
TGTGCCAGCAGCTTACTTCAACAGGCCAATTCACCCCTCCACTTT
CASSLLQQANSPLHF
>.|TRBJ2-4|TRBV9|TRBD2
TGTGCCAGCAGTGGCCTAGCGGGTAACATTCAGTACTTC
CASSGLAGNIQYF
>.|TRBJ2-7|TRBV13|TRBD2
TGTGCCAGCAGCTTAGAGACTAGCGGGGGGGCTGAAGTCTTCTACGAGCAGTACTTC
CASSLETSGGAEVFYEQYF
>.|TRBJ1-1|TRBV5-1|.
TGCGCCAGCAGCTCAGGGTTTAACACTGAAGCTTTCTTT
CASSSGFNTEAFF
>.|TRBJ2-1|TRBV2|.
TGTGCCAGCAGTGTCAGGAATGAGCAGTTCTTC
CASSVRNEQFF
>few|TRBJ2-2|TRBV7-8|.
TGTGCCAGCAGCCCGGGGCGGACAGCCGGGGAGCTGTTTTTT
CASSPGRTAGELFF
>.|TRBJ2-3|TRBV10-3|.
TGTGCCATCAGTGACCCACTAACGGGTAGCACAGATACGCAGTATTTT
CAISDPLTGSTDTQYF
>.|TRBJ2-5|TRBV5-1|TRBD2
TGCGCCAGCAACCAAGCGGGGGGCCAAGAGACCCAGTACTTC
CASNQAGGQETQYF
>.|TRBJ2-5|TRBV11-2|.
TGTGCCAGCAGCTCAGCGGGGGCAGGGGGAAAGACCCAGTACTTC
CASSSAGAGGKTQYF
>.|TRBJ1-1|TRBV21-1|.
TGTGCCAGCAGGCCGACCTTGAGCGGAGCTTTCTTT
CASRPTLSGAFF
>.|TRBJ1-5|TRBV25-1|TRBD1
TGTGCCAGCAGAGAAACAGGGGTGGGTCAGCCCCAGCATTTT
CASRETGVGQPQHF
>few|TRBJ1-6|TRBV7-8|TRBD1
TGTGCCAGCAGCACATCCAGGGGGCGGAAACCCCTCCACTTT
CASSTSRGRKPLHF
>few|TRBJ1-2|TRBV7-9|.
TGTGCCAGCAGCAAAGGAGGGGCCTTCAGAGATGGCTACACCTTC
CASSKGGAFRDGYTF
>few|TRBJ1-2|TRBV5-1|.
TGCGCCAGCAGCTTGTCGGCTAACTATGGCTACACCTTC
CASSLSANYGYTF
>.|TRBJ1-3|TRBV18|.
TGTGCCAGCTCACCACCGGGATCGAGGGACACCATATATTTT
CASSPPGSRDTIYF
>few|TRBJ2-7|TRBV7-9|TRBD1
TGTGCCAGCAGCTTAATCGACAGGGGAGGCGAGCAGTACTTC
CASSLIDRGGEQYF
>few|TRBJ1-2|TRBV5-1|TRBD1
TGCGCCAGCAGCTCGGACAGGGGGCTCTACACCTTC
CASSSDRGLYTF
>.|TRBJ2-3|TRBV5-8|TRBD2
TGTGCCAGCAGCGTGAAGGGACTAGCGGGGGGAACAGATACGCAGTATTTT
CASSVKGLAGGTDTQYF
>few|TRBJ2-3|TRBV6-4|.
TGTGCCAGCAGTGAGACCAGGGGAGATACGCAGTATTTT
CASSETRGDTQYF
>.|TRBJ2-1|TRBV7-8|TRBD2
TGTGCCAGCAGCTTGACTAGCGGGGGAGGTGAGCAGTTCTTC
CASSLTSGGGEQFF
>few|TRBJ1-5|TRBV25-1|TRBD1
TGTGCCAGCAGTGAAGTATTCAGGGGGGATCAGCCCCAGCATTTT
CASSEVFRGDQPQHF
>few|TRBJ2-7|TRBV5-1|TRBD1
TGCGCCAGCAGCTCCGGGACAGGTTACTACGAGCAGTACTTC
CASSSGTGYYEQYF
>.|TRBJ2-1|TRBV7-8|.
TGTGCCAGCAACAAAGCCGGGGGGCTCCCGGTGGATGAGCAGTTCTTC
CASNKAGGLPVDEQFF
>.|TRBJ2-4|TRBV6-5|TRBD1
TGTGCCAGCAGTTCTGGGACAGGGAGAGCCAAAAACATTCAGTACTTC
CASSSGTGRAKNIQYF
>.|TRBJ2-5|TRBV7-7|TRBD2
TGTGCTAGCAGCTTATTATTAGCGGGGAAAGAGACCCAGTACTTC
CASSLLLAGKETQYF
>.|TRBJ1-2|TRBV11-2|.
TGTGCCAGCAGCTTAGATGCCGGTGGCTACACCTTC
CASSLDAGGYTF
>few|TRBJ2-5|TRBV7-2|.
TGTGCCAGCAGCTTAGATGCGTCTCATCAGTACTTC
CASSLDASHQYF
>few|TRBJ2-5|TRBV6-1|TRBD2
TGTGCCAGCAGTCAAGCCGGGACTAAGCGGGGACCCGAGGGAGAGACCCAGTACTTC
CASSQAGTKRGPEGETQYF
>few|TRBJ2-1|TRBV28|.
TGTGCCAGCGCTGAGTTGGGGAACCCGCGGGGATCTTCCGATGAGCAGTTCTTC
CASAELGNPRGSSDEQFF
>few|TRBJ2-2|TRBV5-1|TRBD1
TGCGCCAGCAGCTTGGGACAGGGAACCGGGGAGCTGTTTTTT
CASSLGQGTGELFF
>.|TRBJ2-6|TRBV18|.
TGTGCCAGCTCACCACCGGGGGGCTCTGGGGCCAACGTCCTGACTTTC
CASSPPGGSGANVLTF
>.|TRBJ2-3|TRBV7-8|TRBD2
TGTGCCAGCAGCCCCCGACTAGCCCGCACAGATACGCAGTATTTT
CASSPRLARTDTQYF
>few|TRBJ2-7|TRBV2|TRBD2
TGTGCCAGCAGTGACCCTAGCGGATCCTACGAGCAGTACTTC
CASSDPSGSYEQYF
>.|TRBJ2-5|TRBV19|.
TGTGCCAGTAGTACCGGACAGGGAGGGAGAGAGACCCAGTACTTC
CASSTGQGGRETQYF
>.|TRBJ1-2|TRBV5-5|.
TGTGCCAGCAGCTTGGCAGGTTTGGCCTATGGCTACACCTTC
CASSLAGLAYGYTF
>few|TRBJ2-5|TRBV7-8|.
TGTGCCAGCAGCCCCTGGGCTCAAGAGACCCAGTACTTC
CASSPWAQETQYF
>few|TRBJ1-1|TRBV9|.
TGTGCCAGCAGCGTAGACGTGGGGGGTCTGGTAGTCACTGAAGCTTTCTTT
CASSVDVGGLVVTEAFF
>few|TRBJ1-6|TRBV4-3|TRBD1
TGCGCCAGCAGCCAAATGCAATCAACAGGGGGCAATTCACCCCTCCACTTT
CASSQMQSTGGNSPLHF
>few|TRBJ1-1|TRBV5-8|TRBD1
TGTGCCAGCACCCCGGGACAGCCGAACACTGAAGCTTTCTTT
CASTPGQPNTEAFF
>many|TRBJ2-1|TRBV6-5|.
TGTGCCAGCAGCCCGAGACTTGGTGAGCAGTTCTTC
CASSPRLGEQFF
>many|TRBJ1-2|TRBV7-9|TRBD1
TGTGCCAGCAGCTTAGGACAGGGCGAGAAGGGCTACACCTTC
CASSLGQGEKGYTF
>once|TRBJ2-7|TRBV9|TRBD1
TGTGCCAGCAGCGTTTTACCGACAGGGAATTCCTACGAGCAGTACTTC
CASSVLPTGNSYEQYF
>few|TRBJ1-1|TRBV7-2|.
TGTGCCAGCAGCTTAGTGGGGGCCGGCTTGTCGAGCACTGAAGCTTTCTTT
CASSLVGAGLSSTEAFF
>.|TRBJ2-3|TRBV9|.
TGTGCCACCAGTAGGAGGGGGGGCCCCCCTAGCACAGATACGCAGTATTTT
CATSRRGGPPSTDTQYF
>many|TRBJ2-2|TRBV10-3|.
TGTGCCATCAGAGACGACAGGACTTACACCGGGGAGCTGTTTTTT
CAIRDDRTYTGELFF
>few|TRBJ1-6|TRBV5-1|TRBD1
TGCGCCAGCAGCTTGGCCCCTGGACAGGGAGCCAATTCACCCCTCCACTTT
CASSLAPGQGANSPLHF
>.|TRBJ2-5|TRBV7-9|.
TGTGCCAGCAGCTCCGCCTTAGCCGTGATTACCCAGTACTTC
CASSSALAVITQYF
>few|TRBJ2-7|TRBV7-8|TRBD1
TGTGCCAGCAGCCCTCAACCGGGACAGATTAACGAGCAGTACTTC
CASSPQPGQINEQYF
>few|TRBJ2-3|TRBV11-2|TRBD2
TGTGCCAGCAGCTTATCCCAGCGGGGGGGCTTAGATACGCAGTATTTT
CASSLSQRGGLDTQYF
>.|TRBJ1-2|TRBV19|.
TGTGCCAGCCAACTTAACTATGGCTACACCTTC
CASQLNYGYTF